Described below is a single T cell receptor (beta chain) sequence and its context. This clonotype was picked up a small number of times. Its binding antigen is unknown. No qualities accompany the bases; no much larger clone lies one base away. These data originate in a study of response to subunit inactivated influenza vaccine (dated by TCRdb to the late 2010s). In terms of the full investigation: Deep quantitative T cell receptor repertoire profiling was used in the study to track responses to a trivalent subunit inactivated influenza vaccine. Paper-wide results and their limitations: It was suggested by the authors that each seasonal influenza vaccination may recruit only a limited number of new T cells.

The method was RT-PCR. Sequencer: Illumina HiSeq 2500. Using fastp trimming at Q25 and MiXCR clonotype assembly, TCRdb reanalyzed the public sequencing data and kept in-frame beta chains. Entries that share a CDR3 protein sequence are merged under the most common genes and DNA. The sample profile shows a few hundred thousand distinct CDR3 sequences; about 15% of them were found once. Clones ranked in the top ten supply 11% of the sample. The CDR3 sequence holds 14 residues, the cysteine and phenylalanine included. The only DNA kept is the CDR3, 42 bases in frame from the first base. V and J are truncated by 2 bases and 6 bases respectively, leaving an intervening sequence of 11 bases. CDR1 and CDR2 are read off the germline V gene as MDHEN and SYDVKM.

The chain couples TRBV28 to TRBJ1-5; the D gene cannot be resolved reliably. The receptor's source is a man aged 50 to 60 who received an inactivated influenza vaccine. Donor details come from another sample of the same person, matched by shared clones. The specimen was PBMCs from blood, collected roughly 12 days after vaccination. The CDR3 in this case is CASSLVGVGQPQHF. The nucleotides are TGTGCCAGCAGTTTAGTCGGAGTTGGTCAGCCCCAGCATTTT.